Below, 30 T cell receptor beta chains from the same sample are listed, as sequenced in a study of human T cells and chemical hapten exposure. MiXCR, applied by TCRdb to the RACE reads, yields one record per CDR3 protein. The top ten clones hold approximately 1.5% of a sample with around 150,000 distinct CDR3 sequences, approximately 15% of them seen once. Regarding time point: patch test 1, 2 weeks after DPC sensitization. Stated treatment: therapeutic diphenylcyclopropenone sensitization with weekly scalp DPC. Sequencing used whole blood, obtained in connection with sensitization to the hapten diphenylcyclopropenone (DPC). The receptors shown here come from a woman in her thirties with alopecia areata. Some clones in this sample may be carry-over from other donors' samples.

This clonotype was seen only a few times. This chain connects TRBV4-3 to TRBJ2-1, with 8 bases matching TRBD2. CDR3 length equals 15 residues. CDR1 LGHNA and CDR2 YSLEER come from the germline V gene. V lost 0 bases to trimming and J lost 9 bases; unmatched junction nucleotides: 7. CDR3 sequence: CASSQDPTSGSEQFF. In DNA form, the CDR3 reads TGCGCCAGCAGCCAAGATCCTACTAGCGGTAGTGAGCAGTTCTTC.

This sequence joins TRBV28 and TRBJ2-1; D gene uncertain. CDR1 MDHEN and CDR2 SYDVKM come from the germline V gene. V lost 7 bases and J 5 bases, leaving 18 bases between the germline ends. The CDR3 is 15 amino acids. This CDR3 is CASIQSGPRNNEQFF. In DNA form, the CDR3 reads TGTGCCAGCATCCAATCGGGTCCCCGCAACAATGAGCAGTTCTTC.

The V call is TRBV7-6, the J call TRBJ2-2; perhaps TRBD2 as D (7 bases). V was cut by 0 bases and J by 6 bases, with 11 bases left in between. The CDR3 consists of 15 residues. Germline assignment: CDR1 SGHVS and CDR2 FNYEAQ. Written as DNA, the CDR3 is TGTGCCAGCAGCTTAGCACCCGGGGGGCCCGGGGAGCTGTTTTTT. Translation gives CASSLAPGGPGELFF.

This chain links TRBV6-6 with TRBJ2-1; the match to TRBD2 covers 15 bases. Losses at the gene ends were 2 bases for V and 7 bases for J; bases not matched to a gene: 6. CDR1 and CDR2 from the germline V gene are MNHNY and SVGAGI (reference sequence). The CDR3 runs to 17 residues. For the CDR3, the DNA is TGTGCCAGCAGTTACCGGACTAGCGGGAGGGGAGGGAATGAGCAGTTCTTC. It yields the protein CASSYRTSGRGGNEQFF.

The sample holds a few counts of this clonotype. The rearrangement joins TRBV12-3 or TRBV12-4 to TRBJ1-4, with TRBD1 matching over 9 bases. J was trimmed by 8 bases and V by 4 bases; bases with no gene match: 11. CDR3 length: 16 amino acids. CDR3 sequence reads: CASSSLPGQGEEKLFF. The CDR3 region has the DNA TGTGCCAGCAGTTCTCTCCCGGGACAGGGTGAGGAAAAACTGTTTTTT.

This clonotype showed up just a few times. The V and J genes are TRBV18 and TRBJ2-7; 8 positions match TRBD1. This CDR3 contains 13 residues. The V segment lost 2 bases and the J segment 6 bases; nucleotides outside the gene matches: 3. Germline V gene sequence: CDR1 KGHSH, CDR2 LQKENI. The CDR3 nucleotides read TGTGCCAGCTCACCAGGGACAGGAAGCGAGCAGTACTTC. Protein sequence: CASSPGTGSEQYF.

The chain has TRBV12-5 and TRBJ1-3, with D perhaps TRBD1 (5 bases). The CDR3 extends over 13 amino acids. Trimming pared 8 bases from V and 2 bases from J, leaving 10 bases between. Germline CDR1 reads LGHNT; CDR2 reads FRNRAP. This chain's CDR3 is CASRQLPGNTIYF. The CDR3 bases are TGTGCTAGTAGACAGCTGCCTGGAAACACCATATATTTT.

The chain combines TRBV7-9 with TRBJ1-3; TRBD1 is a possible D gene (5 bases). V lost 5 bases to trimming and J lost 5 bases, with 16 bases between them. The CDR3 has 15 residues. The germline gives CDR1 SEHNR, CDR2 FQNEAQ (reference sequence). The CDR3 spells CASSPGRGLRNTIYF. Written as DNA, the CDR3 is TGTGCCAGCAGCCCGGGGAGGGGCCTCCGAAACACCATATATTTT.

The rearrangement joins TRBV5-6 to TRBJ1-2; D is unclear. The germline CDR1 and CDR2 sequences are SGHDT and YYEEEE. This CDR3 has 13 residues. V gave up 0 bases and J gave up 4 bases, with 7 bases separating them. The CDR3 DNA reads TGTGCCAGCAGCTTGGATTCTCCCTATGGCTACACCTTC. It encodes CASSLDSPYGYTF.

The table lists this clonotype with a few counts. The gene calls are TRBV28 and TRBJ2-5; no reliable D call. Germline V lookup: CDR1 MDHEN, CDR2 SYDVKM. This CDR3 is built from 12 residues. The V and J ends lost 5 bases and 3 bases respectively, with 7 bases between them. The CDR3 loop reads CASSVTKETQYF. CDR3 DNA: TGTGCCAGCAGTGTAACAAAAGAGACCCAGTACTTC.

In nucleotides, the CDR3 is TGCGCCAGCAGACCGGACGGACAGAACACTGAAGCTTTCTTT. It yields the protein CASRPDGQNTEAFF. This chain links TRBV5-1 with TRBJ1-1; D perhaps matches TRBD1 (5 bases). V was clipped by 5 bases and J by 1 base, with 12 bases between them. CDR3 size: 14 residues. CDR1 is SGHRS, CDR2 YFSETQ, per germline.

This chain uses TRBV9 with TRBJ2-5, with 15 bases identical to TRBD2. Germline V gene sequence: CDR1 SGDLS, CDR2 YYNGEE. The V gene end was trimmed by 3 bases and the J gene end by 2 bases; junction bases not matched to a gene: 5. The CDR3 covers 17 residues. The CDR3 region is CASSAGTSGGLQETQYF. In nucleotides, the CDR3 is TGTGCCAGCAGCGCAGGGACTAGCGGGGGGCTTCAAGAGACCCAGTACTTC.

The chain uses TRBV6-6 and TRBJ1-2; D is unclear. Trimming took off 2 bases at V and 8 bases at J, with 12 bases between the two ends. The CDR3 consists of 13 residues. Germline V lookup: CDR1 MNHNY, CDR2 SVGAGI (reference sequence). The CDR3, as DNA: TGTGCCAGCAGTTACCGGGAATCGGAAGGCTACACCTTC. This translates into CASSYRESEGYTF.

This clonotype was counted many times. V is TRBV6-5 and J is TRBJ1-1; no reliable D call. Germline V CDR1 and CDR2: MNHEY, SVGAGI. The CDR3 spans 16 residues. The V gene lost 7 bases and the J gene lost 5 bases, with 23 bases spanning the gap. This CDR3 is CASNPLGVGSQTEAFF. Here the CDR3 DNA reads TGTGCCAGCAACCCGCTGGGTGTAGGGTCCCAAACTGAAGCTTTCTTT.

There are a few counts of this clonotype. This sequence joins TRBV10-3 and TRBJ2-7; maybe TRBD1 (6 bases). V was pared by 0 bases and J by 5 bases, with 23 bases between. CDR3 size: 18 residues. CDR1 and CDR2 from the germline V gene are ENHRY and SYGVKD. CDR3 sequence reads: CAISESKGRGTNYDEQYF. As DNA, the CDR3 is TGTGCCATCAGTGAGTCGAAGGGTAGGGGGACCAACTACGACGAGCAGTACTTC.

This chain connects TRBV20-1 to TRBJ2-3, with TRBD2 identical over 9 bases. V lost 1 base and J lost 7; bases outside the gene matches: 6. Germline V gene lookup returns CDR1 DFQATT and CDR2 SNEGSKA (reference sequence). This CDR3 is 14 amino acids long. CDR3 in DNA: TGCAGTGCTAGAGGGCGGGAGGGACGTAATACGCAGTATTTT. Its protein product is CSARGREGRNTQYF.

V is TRBV20-1 and J is TRBJ2-3; the D gene is possibly TRBD1 (5 bases). The V end was cut by 0 bases, the J end by 6 bases, with 19 bases between. Germline CDR1 is DFQATT and CDR2 is SNEGSKA (reference sequence). The CDR3 extends over 16 amino acids. CDR3 amino acids: CSARDILGALGDTQYF. DNA of the CDR3: TGCAGTGCTAGAGACATCTTAGGGGCCTTGGGGGATACGCAGTATTTT.

J is TRBJ2-7 and V is TRBV2; D gene ambiguous. The V end lost 0 bases, the J end lost 5 bases, and 2 bases lay between the germline ends. Germline values: CDR1 SNHLY, CDR2 FYNNEI. CDR3 length: 11 amino acids. CDR3 sequence reads: CASSEADEQYF. The DNA for the CDR3 is TGTGCCAGCAGTGAAGCGGACGAGCAGTACTTC.

In its sample, this clonotype was seen a few times. V usage is TRBV14 and J usage is TRBJ2-1; TRBD1 might be the D (5 bases). The V gene lost 0 bases and the J gene lost 3 bases, with 9 bases spanning the gap. The V gene's germline CDR1 is SGHDN and CDR2 FVKESK. CDR3 size: 15 residues. The CDR3 protein is CASSQDIQVYNEQFF. The DNA of the CDR3 is TGTGCCAGCAGCCAAGATATACAGGTCTACAATGAGCAGTTCTTC.

This clonotype appeared a few times. The rearrangement uses TRBV20-1 and TRBJ1-2, with a possible D match to TRBD1 (5 bases). The CDR3 has 15 amino acids. Trimming shortened V by 0 bases and J by 8 bases, and 19 bases separated the two germline ends. Germline V CDR1 and CDR2: DFQATT, SNEGSKA (reference sequence). In DNA form, the CDR3 reads TGCAGTGCTAGAGAAACAGGTCAACGGGGCGACGGCTACACCTTC. Its protein product is CSARETGQRGDGYTF.

The chain combines TRBV12-3 or TRBV12-4 with TRBJ2-1; 9 bases line up with TRBD2. CDR3 length equals 17 residues. V lost 3 bases, J lost 4 bases, and 10 bases stayed unmatched. Written as DNA, the CDR3 is TGTGCCAGCAGTTTGTACCCGCCGGGACTAGCATACAATGAGCAGTTCTTC. Amino acids: CASSLYPPGLAYNEQFF.

This clonotype was detected only a few times. This chain links TRBV4-3 with TRBJ2-7, with a possible D match to TRBD2 (7 bases). Germline CDR1 is LGHNA and CDR2 is YSLEER. The ends were cut back, 0 bases at V and 2 bases at J, with 11 bases in the middle. This CDR3 contains 15 residues. Written as DNA, the CDR3 is TGCGCCAGCAGCCAAGAGTGGGGGGGCCCCTACGAGCAGTACTTC. Protein: CASSQEWGGPYEQYF.

The sample holds a few counts of this clonotype. This may stem from a read error, because a much larger clone lies one nucleotide away. J is TRBJ1-2 and V is TRBV29-1; D not resolved. From germline, CDR1 is SQVTM and CDR2 ANQGSEA. CDR3 length equals 10 residues. Here the CDR3 DNA reads TGCAGCGTGGACCAGCTTGGCTACAGCTTC. This encodes CSVDQLGYSF.

The chain uses TRBV20-1 and TRBJ2-1; unclear D gene. Per the germline V gene, CDR1 is DFQATT and CDR2 is SNEGSKA (reference sequence). The CDR3 has 15 amino acids. Trimming took 1 base from V and 0 from J, leaving 10 bases between them. CDR3 protein: CSARGAGHSYNEQFF. Written as DNA, the CDR3 is TGCAGTGCTAGAGGAGCAGGCCACTCCTACAATGAGCAGTTCTTC.

A few counts support this clonotype. The rearrangement uses TRBV7-2 and TRBJ2-3; D is uncertain. Trimming shortened V by 1 base and J by 6 bases, and 11 bases separated the two germline ends. The CDR3 is 14 residues long. CDR1 SGHTA and CDR2 FQGNSA come from the germline V gene. The CDR3 reads CASSLVGSVDTQYF. CDR3 sequence (DNA): TGTGCCAGCAGCTTAGTAGGGTCGGTGGATACGCAGTATTTT.

The rearrangement joins TRBV7-9 to TRBJ2-3; no clear D. The CDR3 extends over 14 amino acids. Germline loops: CDR1 SEHNR, CDR2 FQNEAQ (reference sequence). V lost 1 base and J lost 7, with 12 bases in between. As DNA, the CDR3 is TGTGCCAGCAGCTTAGATACTGAACCCTATACGCAGTATTTT. Translation: CASSLDTEPYTQYF.

V gene TRBV7-6 combines with J gene TRBJ1-1; D gene unclear. Between the trimmed V and J ends, which lost 5 bases and 2 bases, there was a span of 18 bases. The CDR3 is 16 amino acids. Germline V gene lookup returns CDR1 SGHVS and CDR2 FNYEAQ. The CDR3 region is CASSPRPRKGNTEAFF. CDR3 DNA: TGTGCCAGCAGCCCTCGTCCGAGGAAAGGTAACACTGAAGCTTTCTTT.

In its sample, this clonotype was seen a few times. This chain uses TRBV29-1 with TRBJ2-2, with D possibly TRBD1 on 6 matching bases. This CDR3 spans 13 amino acids. Trimming cost V 7 bases and J 4 bases, with 13 bases left between them. Germline V lookup: CDR1 SQVTM, CDR2 ANQGSEA. The CDR3 spells CSGRGKGTGELFF. CDR3 nucleotides: TGCAGCGGTAGGGGGAAGGGCACCGGGGAGCTGTTTTTT.

Only a few counts were recorded for this clonotype. The rearrangement uses TRBV5-4 and TRBJ2-5; possibly TRBD1 for D (6 bases). This CDR3 is built from 13 residues. Germline V lookup: CDR1 SGHNT, CDR2 YYREEE (reference sequence). With 4 bases removed from V and 4 bases from J, the gap between germline ends came to 11 bases. The chain's CDR3 is CASSLWTVETQYF. For the CDR3, the DNA is TGTGCCAGCAGCCTCTGGACAGTAGAGACCCAGTACTTC.

The V gene is TRBV20-1, the J gene TRBJ2-7; 9 positions agree with TRBD2. With V trimmed by 6 bases and J by 7 bases, 10 bases remained unmatched. The CDR3 has 13 amino acids. Germline V gives CDR1 DFQATT, CDR2 SNEGSKA (reference sequence). CDR3: CSADGGLAGEQYF. The DNA of the CDR3 is TGCAGTGCCGATGGGGGACTAGCAGGAGAGCAGTACTTC.